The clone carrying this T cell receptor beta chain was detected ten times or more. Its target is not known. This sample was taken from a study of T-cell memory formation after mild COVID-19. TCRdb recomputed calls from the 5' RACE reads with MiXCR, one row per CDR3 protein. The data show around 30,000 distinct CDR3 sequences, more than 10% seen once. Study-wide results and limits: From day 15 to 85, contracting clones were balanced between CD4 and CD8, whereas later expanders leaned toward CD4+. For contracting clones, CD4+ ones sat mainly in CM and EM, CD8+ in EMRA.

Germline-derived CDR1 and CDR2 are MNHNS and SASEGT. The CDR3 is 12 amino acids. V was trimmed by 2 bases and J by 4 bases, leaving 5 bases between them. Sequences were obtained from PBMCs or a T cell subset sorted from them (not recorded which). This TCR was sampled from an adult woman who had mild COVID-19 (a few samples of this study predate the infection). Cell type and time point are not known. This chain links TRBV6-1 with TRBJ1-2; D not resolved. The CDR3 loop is CASSETAYGYTF. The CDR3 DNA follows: TGTGCCAGCAGTGAAACAGCCTATGGCTACACCTTC.